This is a list of T cell receptor beta chains from one sample in a study of vaccination effects on CD4 cells after COVID-19. The data were produced by immunoSEQ multiplex PCR, yet TCRdb's version contains in-frame clones alone and is incomplete. Of about 73,000 clones in the sample, about four fifths were seen once. These receptors' targets are unknown. The source was CD4+ T cells from PBMCs cultured with HCoV-NL63 spike peptides, collected before COVID-19 vaccination. The receptor set was obtained from a human donor who received a COVID-19 vaccine. Both conserved end residues are part of each CDR3. The D gene is left open where the match is weak. Rows give clone size only sometimes, using once, few, many, or a class for an expanded clone.

NA | TRBJ1-5 | TRBV4-3 | NA | TGCGCCAGCAGCCAAGAGCGTGGTCAGCCCCAGCATTTT | CASSQERGQPQHF
TRBD1 | TRBJ2-5 | TRBV5-4 | NA | TGTGCCAGCAGCCGGGACAGGGTGTCGGAGACCCAGTACTTC | CASSRDRVSETQYF
TRBD1 | TRBJ2-5 | TRBV24-1 | NA | TGTGCCACCAGTGATTTAGGACAGGGAGACGAGACCCAGTACTTC | CATSDLGQGDETQYF
NA | TRBJ2-3 | TRBV7-3 | NA | TGTGCCAGCAGCTCCTCTGTGTCGGCGGGCACAGATACGCAGTATTTT | CASSSSVSAGTDTQYF
NA | TRBJ2-3 | TRBV5-1 | NA | TGCGCCAGCAGCTTGGCCGGGGTAGCTTCAGATACGCAGTATTTT | CASSLAGVASDTQYF
NA | TRBJ1-4 | TRBV3-1/TRBV3-2 | NA | TGTGCCAGCAGCCAGGGCAGCCCTAATGAAAAACTGTTTTTT | CASSQGSPNEKLFF
NA | TRBJ1-2 | TRBV19 | once | TGTGCCAGTAGTACCTTACAGGTTACGGCGAGCTATGGCTACACCTTC | CASSTLQVTASYGYTF
NA | TRBJ2-1 | TRBV11-3 | NA | TGTGCCAGCAGCCCTCGGTGGGGGGTAAATGAGCAGTTCTTC | CASSPRWGVNEQFF
TRBD1 | TRBJ2-2 | TRBV6-1 | few | TGTGCCAGCACCACGACAGGGGTGAACACCGGGGAGCTGTTTTTT | CASTTTGVNTGELFF
TRBD1 | TRBJ1-2 | TRBV10-3 | NA | TGTGCCATCAGTCCCGGACAGGGACTAAAAAGCAACTATGGCTACACCTTC | CAISPGQGLKSNYGYTF
NA | TRBJ2-3 | TRBV10-3 | NA | TGTGCCATCTCTTCGGGGGGCACAGATACGCAGTATTTT | CAISSGGTDTQYF
NA | TRBJ1-1 | TRBV30 | NA | TGTGCCTGGGACCGTACAGGGCGGAAGAACACTGAAGCTTTCTTT | CAWDRTGRKNTEAFF
NA | TRBJ1-6 | TRBV6-5 | NA | TGTGCCAGCAGTCTGGACCCAAGGGATTCACCCCTCCACTTT | CASSLDPRDSPLHF
NA | TRBJ2-5 | TRBV3-1/TRBV3-2 | NA | TGTGCCAGCAGCCAAGACCGGGAGACCCAGTACTTC | CASSQDRETQYF
TRBD1 | TRBJ1-2 | TRBV30 | NA | TGTGCCTGGAGTGTACTAGGGGGCGAGGGTGGCTACACCTTC | CAWSVLGGEGGYTF
NA | TRBJ1-2 | TRBV9 | NA | TGTGCCAGCTCCCAATCCGGGACCCGAGGGTGGGGCTATGGCTACACCTTC | CASSQSGTRGWGYGYTF
NA | TRBJ1-2 | TRBV5-1 | once | TGCGCCAGCAGCTACTCCTATGGAAATGAGAATGGCTACACCTTC | CASSYSYGNENGYTF
NA | TRBJ1-1 | TRBV5-1 | NA | TGCGCCAGCAGCCCCGCGGGGGGTCAGGTCACTGAAGCTTTCTTT | CASSPAGGQVTEAFF
NA | TRBJ2-1 | TRBV30 | NA | TGTGCCTGGGTCCGCAAGCCAGGGGTCCACAATGAGCAGTTCTTC | CAWVRKPGVHNEQFF
TRBD1 | TRBJ1-2 | TRBV6-5 | few | TGTGCCAGCAGGGAGGGGACAGGGGGATACTATGGCTACACCTTC | CASREGTGGYYGYTF
TRBD1 | TRBJ1-5 | TRBV9 | NA | TGTGCCAGCAGCGTCGGGACAGTAAATCAGCCCCAGCATTTT | CASSVGTVNQPQHF
NA | TRBJ1-4 | TRBV5-1 | few | TGCGCCAGCAGCCCGAGGGTGCTTAATGAAAAACTGTTTTTT | CASSPRVLNEKLFF
NA | TRBJ1-2 | TRBV2 | NA | TGTGCCAGCAGCCCAGAGAGGACCTATGGCTACACCTTC | CASSPERTYGYTF
NA | TRBJ2-5 | TRBV24-1 | NA | TGTGCCACCAGTGATTTTAAGACCCAAGAGACCCAGTACTTC | CATSDFKTQETQYF
NA | TRBJ2-3 | TRBV5-8 | NA | TGTGCCAGCAGCTTGAGTATAGATACGCAGTATTTT | CASSLSIDTQYF
NA | TRBJ2-6 | TRBV29-1 | NA | TGCAGCGCCCGAGCACCGGGCTCTGGGGCCAACGTCCTGACTTTC | CSARAPGSGANVLTF
NA | TRBJ1-5 | TRBV30 | NA | TGTGCCTGGAGCAGGGAGGGATGGAGCAATCAGCCCCAGCATTTT | CAWSREGWSNQPQHF
NA | TRBJ1-3 | TRBV7-2 | NA | TGTGCCAGCAGCTTAGTCGGTGTCCAGTCCTCTGGAAACACCATATATTTT | CASSLVGVQSSGNTIYF
NA | TRBJ1-2 | TRBV28 | NA | TGTGCCAGCTCCGGAGAGCCAGTTGGCTACACCTTC | CASSGEPVGYTF
NA | TRBJ2-5 | TRBV2 | once | TGTGCCTGCAGACGTACCGGGGGCTTGGAGACCCAGTACTTC | CACRRTGGLETQYF